Each of the 9 T cell receptor beta chains below was sequenced from the same sample in a study of PD-1 blockade in classical Hodgkin lymphoma. Time point indicated: newly diagnosed, previously untreated cHL patient sample. Assay used: immunoSEQ multiplex PCR; TCRdb lists only in-frame clones, some missing. Of tens of thousands of clones listed, 91% are singletons. The sequencing input was peripheral blood mononuclear cells (PBMCs). The receptors were gathered from a human donor with classical Hodgkin lymphoma.

This chain links TRBV5-8 with TRBJ2-1, with 10 bases lining up with TRBD2. Germline V CDR1 and CDR2: SGHTS, YDEGEE. The length of the CDR3 is 15 residues. J gave up 5 bases and V 0 bases, and 2 bases lay outside the gene matches. The CDR3 sequence is CASSLGLAGDNEQFF. As DNA, the CDR3 is TGTGCCAGCAGCTTGGGTCTAGCGGGAGACAATGAGCAGTTCTTC.

V and J are TRBV30 and TRBJ1-5; no clear D gene. V was clipped by 0 bases and J by 5 bases, with 8 bases between them. The CDR3 consists of 13 residues. The germline V gene encodes CDR1 GTSNPN and CDR2 SVGIG (reference sequence). CDR3 loop: CAWSVGTDQPQHF. The CDR3 bases are TGTGCCTGGAGTGTAGGAACGGATCAGCCCCAGCATTTT.

The chain has TRBV7-8 and TRBJ2-5, with 8 positions matching TRBD1. CDR1 is SGHVS and CDR2 is FQNEAQ in the germline V gene. V gave up 9 bases and J gave up 4 bases; unmatched junction bases: 7. The CDR3 totals 13 residues. The CDR3 reads CASETGAVETQYF. The DNA of the CDR3 is TGTGCCAGTGAGACAGGGGCGGTAGAGACCCAGTACTTC.

The J gene is TRBJ2-4, the V gene TRBV29-1; TRBD2 might be the D (5 bases). The V gene lost 5 bases and the J gene lost 2 bases, with 16 bases spanning the gap. Germline CDR1 reads SQVTM; CDR2 reads ANQGSEA. This CDR3 region has 15 residues. CDR3 residues: CSVRGWGVSKNIQYF. The CDR3 DNA reads as TGCAGCGTTCGAGGATGGGGAGTGTCCAAAAACATTCAGTACTTC.

The chain links TRBV27 to TRBJ2-1; 9 positions match TRBD2. Trimming took 7 bases from V and 10 from J; bases not matched to a gene: 5. CDR1 is MNHEY and CDR2 is SMNVEV in the germline V gene (reference sequence). CDR3 length equals 12 residues. The CDR3 sequence: CASTQTSGEQFF. The CDR3 DNA is TGTGCCAGCACCCAAACTAGCGGGGAGCAGTTCTTC.

The chain combines TRBV28 with TRBJ2-7; TRBD2 agrees at 7 bases. The CDR3 length is 15 residues. With 4 bases clipped from V and 4 bases from J, the junction kept 10 bases outside the gene matches. The V gene's germline CDR1 is MDHEN and CDR2 SYDVKM. CDR3 region: CASSSPAGVTYEQYF. CDR3 in DNA: TGTGCCAGCAGTTCCCCTGCGGGAGTTACGTACGAGCAGTACTTC.

This clone was seen once. V is TRBV6-1 and J is TRBJ2-3; D uncertain. The CDR3 sequence is 13 residues long. V dropped 2 bases and J dropped 7 bases, with 10 bases sitting between them. Germline V gives CDR1 MNHNS, CDR2 SASEGT. The chain's CDR3 is CASSESKRYTQYF. Written as DNA, the CDR3 is TGTGCCAGCAGTGAATCAAAGCGATATACGCAGTATTTT.

The chain links TRBV30 to TRBJ2-7, with TRBD1 matching 9 bases. The CDR3 length is 14 residues. The germline gives CDR1 GTSNPN, CDR2 SVGIG (reference sequence). J was trimmed by 3 bases and V by 1 base; bases with no gene match: 4. This CDR3 reads CAWSDGTGIYEQYF. CDR3 DNA: TGTGCCTGGAGTGACGGGACAGGGATCTACGAGCAGTACTTC.

The chain has TRBV28 and TRBJ2-7; 12 bases are shared with TRBD2. The ends lost 5 bases at V and 1 base at J; junction bases unmatched: 6. Germline CDR1 and CDR2: MDHEN and SYDVKM. The length of the CDR3 is 16 residues. The CDR3 protein is CASSLAGGLLSYEQYF. The DNA of the CDR3 is TGTGCCAGCAGTCTAGCGGGAGGGCTCCTTTCCTACGAGCAGTACTTC.